A single sample gave rise to the 25 T cell receptor beta chains below, sequenced in a study of beta chain features in type 1 diabetes. The study's findings and limits: People with Type 1 diabetes carried modestly yet significantly shorter TCRB CDR3s in all four CD4+ subsets.

No antigen is known for these receptors. Of the isolated RNA, all was reverse transcribed, and so the sequenced material was expressed TCRB transcripts. Produced via immunoSEQ multiplex PCR; TCRdb's table is partial and in-frame only. The sample lists over 650,000 clones, 11% to 15% seen once, with 0.03% to 0.045% in the top ten. Sequenced: naive CD4+ T cells from blood. All receptors derive from a young man with type 1 diabetes.

Only a few counts were recorded for this clone. This sequence joins TRBV15 and TRBJ1-1; D ambiguous. This CDR3 is built from 14 residues. Per germline, CDR1 LNHNV and CDR2 YYDKDF (reference sequence). The V end was cut by 1 base, the J end by 0 bases, with 6 bases between. The CDR3 region is CATSRAGMNTEAFF. CDR3 DNA sequence: TGTGCCACCAGCAGAGCCGGTATGAACACTGAAGCTTTCTTT.

This clone came up a few times. This sequence joins TRBV5-1 and TRBJ2-1; 9 nucleotides match TRBD2. Germline lookup yields CDR1 SGHRS and CDR2 YFSETQ. This CDR3 comprises 14 residues. Germline trimming cut 5 bases from V and 8 bases from J; bases unmatched to any gene: 8. The chain's CDR3 is CASSGSSGIDEQFF. In DNA, the CDR3 is TGCGCCAGCAGTGGCTCTAGCGGGATAGATGAGCAGTTCTTC.

The chain links TRBV6-1 to TRBJ2-1, with D possibly TRBD2 on 5 matching bases. Trimming pared 2 bases from V and 12 bases from J, leaving 8 bases between. The CDR3 is 11 residues long. Germline V lookup: CDR1 MNHNS, CDR2 SASEGT. CDR3 nucleotide sequence: TGTGCCAGCAGTGAACCGCGGGTGCAGTTCTTC. This codes for CASSEPRVQFF.

The genes are TRBV7-6 and TRBJ2-1; D possibly matches TRBD1 or TRBD2 (5 bases each). Per germline, CDR1 SGHVS and CDR2 FNYEAQ. CDR3 length: 16 amino acids. Trimming removed 2 bases at V and 2 bases at J, with 13 bases between. This CDR3 reads CASSLSGQVTYNEQFF. The CDR3, as DNA: TGTGCCAGCAGCTTATCGGGGCAGGTTACCTACAATGAGCAGTTCTTC.

The V call is TRBV7-9, the J call TRBJ2-7; 7 bases agree with TRBD1. This CDR3 has 14 residues. After removal of 2 bases from V and 3 bases from J, the junction contained 4 bases not matched to a gene. Germline CDR1 and CDR2: SEHNR and FQNEAQ (reference sequence). The CDR3, as DNA: TGTGCCAGCAGCTTACAGGGGGATCTCTACGAGCAGTACTTC. It yields the protein CASSLQGDLYEQYF.

In its sample, this clone was seen a few times. The V gene is TRBV5-1, the J gene TRBJ2-3; perhaps TRBD1 as D (7 bases). Germline V gene sequence: CDR1 SGHRS, CDR2 YFSETQ. This CDR3 region has 15 residues. Trimming took 0 bases from V and 5 from J, leaving 13 bases between them. As DNA, the CDR3 is TGCGCCAGCAGCTTGGGAAGGGGGCGGGAAGATACGCAGTATTTT. Protein product: CASSLGRGREDTQYF.

The rearrangement uses TRBV7-6 and TRBJ1-1; D is ambiguous. Trimming cost V 1 base and J 2 bases, with 8 bases left between them. The germline CDR1 and CDR2 sequences are SGHVS and FNYEAQ. The CDR3 sequence is 14 residues long. The CDR3 nucleotides are TGTGCCAGCAGCTTAGGTCCAGACAACACTGAAGCTTTCTTT. It translates to CASSLGPDNTEAFF. Full variable domain (rest looked up from reference TRBV7-6 and TRBJ1-1): GAGVSQSPRYKVTKRGQDVALRCDPISGHVSLYWYRQALGQGPEFLTYFNYEAQQDKSGLPNDRFSAERPEGSISTLTIQRTEQRDSAMYRCASSLGPDNTEAFFGQGTRLTVV.

A single count supports this clone. This chain joins TRBV9 and TRBJ2-1, with TRBD1 matching over 7 bases. This CDR3 has 15 residues. Per germline, CDR1 SGDLS and CDR2 YYNGEE. Unmatched junction bases numbered 3, after V lost 0 bases and J lost 3 bases. CDR3 coding DNA: TGTGCCAGCAGCGTAGGCCAGGGGGTCTACAATGAGCAGTTCTTC. Amino acid sequence: CASSVGQGVYNEQFF.

The gene calls are TRBV5-4 and TRBJ2-1, with 10 positions matching TRBD2. Trimming at V came to 0 bases and at J to 4 bases, leaving 4 bases not matched to a gene. In germline, CDR1 is SGHNT, CDR2 YYREEE (reference sequence). The length of the CDR3 is 16 residues. The CDR3 nucleotides read TGTGCCAGCAGCTTGGGGGGGACTAGCGCGTACAATGAGCAGTTCTTC. Protein: CASSLGGTSAYNEQFF.

This chain connects TRBV23-1 to TRBJ2-5; the match to TRBD1 covers 9 bases. TRBV23-1 is recorded as an ORF, its role being uncertain. The J segment lost 5 bases and the V segment lost 8 bases, leaving 12 bases of the junction unmatched. CDR3 length: 15 residues. The CDR3 spells CASGRQGVNSETQYF. The DNA of the CDR3 is TGCGCCAGCGGACGACAGGGGGTGAATTCGGAGACCCAGTACTTC.

The rearrangement uses TRBV12-5 and TRBJ2-3, with TRBD1 as a possible D gene (6 bases). The germline V gene encodes CDR1 LGHNT and CDR2 FRNRAP. V gave up 1 base and J gave up 4 bases, with 15 bases separating them. The CDR3 contains 16 residues. The DNA for the CDR3 is TGTGCTAGTGGTTTGGCGCTACAGGGATGGTCAGATACGCAGTATTTT. Protein product: CASGLALQGWSDTQYF.

In this sample, this clone turned up a few times. Here the CDR3 reads CAWSHGQAVNTIYF. The CDR3 nucleotides are TGTGCCTGGAGTCACGGACAGGCCGTAAACACCATATATTTT. V is TRBV30 and J is TRBJ1-3; 7 nucleotides line up with TRBD1. V shed 2 bases, J shed 6 bases, and the junction held 7 bases outside the gene matches. The CDR3 is made up of 14 amino acids. The germline V gene encodes CDR1 GTSNPN and CDR2 SVGIG (reference sequence).

The V call is TRBV7-2, the J call TRBJ2-7, with D possibly matching TRBD2 (6 bases). CDR1 is SGHTA, CDR2 FQGNSA, per germline. Trimming left V 3 bases short and J 1 base short, with 10 bases between. The CDR3 covers 14 residues. The CDR3 sequence is CASSFRENSYEQYF. The CDR3 region has the DNA TGTGCCAGCAGCTTTCGGGAGAATTCCTACGAGCAGTACTTC.

The chain employs TRBV9 and TRBJ2-5; D might be TRBD1 or TRBD2, each matching 5 bases. The CDR3 totals 17 residues. V lost 1 base, J lost 1 base, and 17 bases lay in between. The V gene's germline CDR1 is SGDLS and CDR2 YYNGEE. The CDR3 region is CASSVTPHGGVQETQYF. In DNA, the CDR3 is TGTGCCAGCAGCGTAACCCCACATGGGGGAGTCCAAGAGACCCAGTACTTC.

This clone has a handful of counts. DNA for the CDR3: TGTGCCTGGAGTGGGACTAGCGGGACAGGTGAGCAGTTCTTC. Protein sequence: CAWSGTSGTGEQFF. The gene calls are TRBV30 and TRBJ2-1; 12 bases line up with TRBD2. The CDR3 spans 14 residues. Unmatched junction bases numbered 4, after V lost 1 base and J lost 9 bases. Germline assignment: CDR1 GTSNPN and CDR2 SVGIG (reference sequence).

Of note for this clone: A much larger clone is a single base away; this may be a read error. The chain recombines TRBV5-4 with TRBJ2-7, with D hard to call. This CDR3 has 10 residues. Between the trimmed V and J ends, which lost 3 bases and 4 bases, there was a span of 2 bases. Germline lookup yields CDR1 SGHNT and CDR2 YYREEE (reference sequence). CDR3 amino acids: CASSSYEQYF. CDR3 DNA sequence: TGTGCCAGCAGCTCATACGAGCAGTACTTC.

This clone occurred a few times. This chain links TRBV9 with TRBJ2-1, with 12 bases matching TRBD2. CDR3 length: 17 residues. J was trimmed by 10 bases and V by 0 bases; bases with no gene match: 11. Germline V gives CDR1 SGDLS, CDR2 YYNGEE. DNA of the CDR3: TGTGCCAGCAGCGTAGGGGGGACTAGCGGGCCATCTTGGGAGCAGTTCTTC. This codes for CASSVGGTSGPSWEQFF.

The rearrangement uses TRBV5-4 and TRBJ2-3; 7 bases agree with TRBD2. This CDR3 region has 15 residues. With 1 base clipped from V and 3 bases from J, the junction kept 5 bases outside the gene matches. Germline V gene lookup returns CDR1 SGHNT and CDR2 YYREEE (reference sequence). The CDR3 nucleotides are TGTGCCAGCAGCTTGACGGGGGGTATGACAGATACGCAGTATTTT. The encoded protein is CASSLTGGMTDTQYF.

The V gene is TRBV5-4, the J gene TRBJ2-5; TRBD1 matches 7 bases. Germline CDR1 and CDR2: SGHNT and YYREEE (reference sequence). V lost 3 bases, J lost 2 bases, and 13 bases stayed unmatched. The CDR3 extends over 17 amino acids. The CDR3 sequence is CASSWDSGRNLQETQYF. CDR3 in DNA: TGTGCCAGCAGCTGGGACAGCGGAAGGAACTTACAAGAGACCCAGTACTTC.

This clone was seen only a few times. V gene TRBV7-2 combines with J gene TRBJ2-1, with 13 positions matching TRBD2. This CDR3 region has 16 residues. From germline, CDR1 is SGHTA and CDR2 FQGNSA. Trimming at V came to 1 base and at J to 12 bases, leaving 9 bases not matched to a gene. The CDR3 is CASSLGGTSGKVGQFF. CDR3 in DNA: TGTGCCAGCAGCTTAGGGGGGACTAGCGGGAAGGTCGGGCAGTTCTTC. Together with reference TRBV7-2 and TRBJ2-1, the CDR3 gives the full variable domain: GAGVSQSPSNKVTEKGKDVELRCDPISGHTALYWYRQSLGQGLEFLIYFQGNSAPDKSGLPSDRFSAERTGGSVSTLTIQRTQQEDSAVYLCASSLGGTSGKVGQFFGPGTRLTVL.

The chain combines TRBV6-1 with TRBJ2-1; 8 bases fit TRBD1. The germline V gene has CDR1 MNHNS and CDR2 SASEGT. Losses at the gene ends were 6 bases for V and 7 bases for J; bases not matched to a gene: 5. The CDR3 length is 13 residues. CDR3 DNA sequence: TGTGCCAGCAGCAGACAGGGGTGGAATGAGCAGTTCTTC. Encoded protein: CASSRQGWNEQFF.

In this sample, this clone turned up a few times. The gene calls are TRBV30 and TRBJ1-4; a possible D gene is TRBD1 (6 bases). This CDR3 region has 15 residues. Germline CDR1 is GTSNPN and CDR2 is SVGIG (reference sequence). V was trimmed by 3 bases and J by 7 bases, leaving 18 bases between them. CDR3 DNA: TGTGCCTGGAGCCCACCACAGGGACCCCGTGAAAAACTGTTTTTT. Its protein product is CAWSPPQGPREKLFF.

The rearrangement joins TRBV7-2 to TRBJ2-5; 7 bases agree with TRBD2. Germline V CDR1 and CDR2: SGHTA, FQGNSA. V shed 2 bases, J shed 5 bases, and the junction held 8 bases outside the gene matches. CDR3 length: 15 residues. The CDR3 is CASSLFAGVRETQYF. DNA for the CDR3: TGTGCCAGCAGCTTATTTGCGGGAGTGAGGGAGACCCAGTACTTC.

The chain combines TRBV4-2 with TRBJ2-3; 8 positions agree with TRBD2. The CDR3 spans 18 residues. Germline values: CDR1 LGHNA, CDR2 YNFKEQ. After removal of 0 bases from V and 2 bases from J, the junction contained 10 bases not matched to a gene. The CDR3 is CASSQDRAGGHSTDTQYF. In DNA, the CDR3 is TGTGCCAGCAGCCAAGATAGGGCGGGGGGCCATTCCACAGATACGCAGTATTTT.

This chain links TRBV19 with TRBJ1-4; unclear D gene. With 6 bases removed from V and 8 bases from J, the gap between germline ends came to 13 bases. CDR1 is LNHDA and CDR2 is SQIVND in the germline V gene (reference sequence). CDR3 length equals 13 residues. In DNA form, the CDR3 reads TGTGCCAGTAGACGGGATAGGAGAGAAAAACTGTTTTTT. It is translated as CASRRDRREKLFF.